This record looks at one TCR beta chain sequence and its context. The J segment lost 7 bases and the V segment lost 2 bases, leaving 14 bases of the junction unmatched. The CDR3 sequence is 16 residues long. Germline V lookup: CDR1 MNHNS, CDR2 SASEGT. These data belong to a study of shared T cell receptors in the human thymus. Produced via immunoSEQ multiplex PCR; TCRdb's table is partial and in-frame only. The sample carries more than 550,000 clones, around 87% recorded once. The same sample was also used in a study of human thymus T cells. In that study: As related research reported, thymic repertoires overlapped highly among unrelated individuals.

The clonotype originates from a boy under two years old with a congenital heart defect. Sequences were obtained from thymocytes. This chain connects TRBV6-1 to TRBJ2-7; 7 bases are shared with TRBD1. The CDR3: CASSEPYLQGTWEQYF. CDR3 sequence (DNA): TGTGCCAGCAGTGAACCGTACCTACAGGGGACATGGGAGCAGTACTTC.